This T cell receptor beta chain is drawn from a study of CD8 T cells in ankylosing spondylitis. Study-wide points: For ankylosing spondylitis blood, a TCR beta motif of seven to nine highly homologous variants appeared characteristic. Significant enrichment of disease-linked clones was reportedly seen in matched ankylosing spondylitis synovial fluid.

This clonotype turned up a few times. As yet, its antigen is unknown. The CDR3 runs 15 residues. Germline V gene data show CDR1 as MDHEN and CDR2 as SYDVKM. V lost 8 bases and J lost 2; bases outside the gene matches: 7. Quantitative 5'-RACE with molecular barcodes was used to make the TCR beta libraries. A single record per CDR3 protein comes from TCRdb applying MiXCR to the 5' RACE reads. The sample lists fewer than 400,000 distinct CDR3 sequences; approximately 20% were seen once. This clonotype was sampled from a male donor with ankylosing spondylitis. Sequenced sample: blood, either unsorted or a sorted T cell fraction (not recorded which). This rearrangement joins TRBV28 to TRBJ2-1, with 9 bases matching TRBD2. CDR3 coding DNA: TGTGCCAGCGCCATTGCTAGCGGGACCTACAATGAGCAGTTCTTC. It translates to CASAIASGTYNEQFF.